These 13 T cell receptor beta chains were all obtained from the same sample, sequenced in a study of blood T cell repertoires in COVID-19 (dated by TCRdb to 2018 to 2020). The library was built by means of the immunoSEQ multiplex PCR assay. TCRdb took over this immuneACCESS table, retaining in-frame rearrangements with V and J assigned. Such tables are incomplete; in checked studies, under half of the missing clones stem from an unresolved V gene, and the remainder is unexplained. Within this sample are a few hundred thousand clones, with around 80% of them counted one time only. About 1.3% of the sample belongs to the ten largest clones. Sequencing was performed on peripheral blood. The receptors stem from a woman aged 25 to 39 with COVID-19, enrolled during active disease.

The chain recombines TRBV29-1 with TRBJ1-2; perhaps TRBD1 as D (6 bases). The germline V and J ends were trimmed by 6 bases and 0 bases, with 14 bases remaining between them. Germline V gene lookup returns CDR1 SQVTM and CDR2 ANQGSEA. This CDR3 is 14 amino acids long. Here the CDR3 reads CSVYGQLTNYGYTF. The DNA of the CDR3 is TGCAGCGTCTACGGACAGTTAACTAACTATGGCTACACCTTC.

The CDR3 DNA reads TGTGCCAGCAGCAATGCACTCGAGGGTCAGTACTTC. Its translation is CASSNALEGQYF. The chain has TRBV21-1 and TRBJ2-5; no DNA check was done on the table's D call, TRBD2. TRBV21-1 counts as a pseudogene. The CDR3 has 12 residues.

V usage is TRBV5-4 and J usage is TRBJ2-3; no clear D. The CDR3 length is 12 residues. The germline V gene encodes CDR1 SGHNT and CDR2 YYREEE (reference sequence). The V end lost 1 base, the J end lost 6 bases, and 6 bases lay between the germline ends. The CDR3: CASSLFADTQYF. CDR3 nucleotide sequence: TGTGCCAGCAGCTTGTTTGCGGATACGCAGTATTTT.

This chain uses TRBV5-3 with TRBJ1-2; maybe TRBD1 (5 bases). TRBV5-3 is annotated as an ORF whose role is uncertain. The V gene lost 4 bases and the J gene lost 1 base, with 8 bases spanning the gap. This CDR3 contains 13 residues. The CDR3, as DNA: TGTGCCAGAAGCCCGACAGATAACTATGGCTACACCTTC. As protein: CARSPTDNYGYTF.

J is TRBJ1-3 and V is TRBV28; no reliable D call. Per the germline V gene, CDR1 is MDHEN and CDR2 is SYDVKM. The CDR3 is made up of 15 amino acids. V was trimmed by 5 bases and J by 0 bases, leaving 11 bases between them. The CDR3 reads CASSPEAFSGNTIYF. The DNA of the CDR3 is TGTGCCAGCAGTCCGGAGGCGTTCTCTGGAAACACCATATATTTT.

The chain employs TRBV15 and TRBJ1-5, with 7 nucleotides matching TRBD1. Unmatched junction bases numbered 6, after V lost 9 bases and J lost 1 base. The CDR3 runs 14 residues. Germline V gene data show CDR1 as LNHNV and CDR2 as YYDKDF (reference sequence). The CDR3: CATQEGASNQPQHF. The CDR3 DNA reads TGTGCCACTCAAGAGGGGGCGAGCAATCAGCCCCAGCATTTT.

CDR3 DNA sequence: TGTGCCAGCAGCCCGGGACTCCCTGACACCGGGGAGCTGTTTTTT. It specifies CASSPGLPDTGELFF. The chain joins TRBV5-4 to TRBJ2-2, with D possibly matching TRBD2 (6 bases). Trimming took off 4 bases at V and 3 bases at J, with 13 bases between the two ends. This CDR3 contains 15 residues. Germline CDR1 and CDR2: SGHNT and YYREEE (reference sequence). The full variable domain, completed using reference TRBV5-4 and TRBJ2-2, is ETGVTQSPTHLIKTRGQQVTLRCSSQSGHNTVSWYQQALGQGPQFIFQYYREEENGRGNFPPRFSGLQFPNYSSELNVNALELDDSALYLCASSPGLPDTGELFFGEGSRLTVL.

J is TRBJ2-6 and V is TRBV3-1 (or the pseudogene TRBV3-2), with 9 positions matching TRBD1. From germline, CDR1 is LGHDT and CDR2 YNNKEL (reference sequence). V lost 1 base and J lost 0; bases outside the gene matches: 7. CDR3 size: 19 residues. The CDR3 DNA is TGTGCCAGCAGCCAAGGGGACAGGGCTAAAAGCTCTGGGGCCAACGTCCTGACTTTC. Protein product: CASSQGDRAKSSGANVLTF.

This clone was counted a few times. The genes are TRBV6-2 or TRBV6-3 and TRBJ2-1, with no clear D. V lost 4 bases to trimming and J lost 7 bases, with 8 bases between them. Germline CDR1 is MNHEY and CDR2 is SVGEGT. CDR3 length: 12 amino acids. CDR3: CASSFNWNEQFF. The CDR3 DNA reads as TGTGCCAGCAGTTTCAACTGGAATGAGCAGTTCTTC.

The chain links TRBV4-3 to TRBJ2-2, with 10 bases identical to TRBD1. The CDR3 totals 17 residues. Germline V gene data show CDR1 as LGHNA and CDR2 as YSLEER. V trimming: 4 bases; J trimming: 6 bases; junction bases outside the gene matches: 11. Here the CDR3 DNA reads TGCGCCAGCAGCCTCGGACAGGGGGAGTTCTCAGCCGGGGAGCTGTTTTTT. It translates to CASSLGQGEFSAGELFF.

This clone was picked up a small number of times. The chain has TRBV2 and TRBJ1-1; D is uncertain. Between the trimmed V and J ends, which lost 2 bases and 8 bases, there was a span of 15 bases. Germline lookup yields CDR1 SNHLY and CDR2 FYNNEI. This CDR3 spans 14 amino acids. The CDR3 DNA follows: TGTGCCAGCAGTGAAAATGGTCAGTCCCTCGAAGCTTTCTTT. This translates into CASSENGQSLEAFF.

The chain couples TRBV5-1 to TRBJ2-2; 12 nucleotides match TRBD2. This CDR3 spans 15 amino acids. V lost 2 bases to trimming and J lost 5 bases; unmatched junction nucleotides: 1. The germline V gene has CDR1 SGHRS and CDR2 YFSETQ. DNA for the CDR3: TGCGCCAGCAGCTTTGGACTAGCGGGAACCGGGGAGCTGTTTTTT. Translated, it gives CASSFGLAGTGELFF.

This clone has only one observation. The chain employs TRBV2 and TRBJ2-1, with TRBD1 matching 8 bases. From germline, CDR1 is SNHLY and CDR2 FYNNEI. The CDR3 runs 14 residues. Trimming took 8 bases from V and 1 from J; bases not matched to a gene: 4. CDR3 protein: CASLRDRSYNEQFF. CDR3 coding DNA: TGTGCCAGCCTAAGGGACAGGTCCTACAATGAGCAGTTCTTC. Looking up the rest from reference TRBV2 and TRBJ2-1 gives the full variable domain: EPEVTQTPSHQVTQMGQEVILRCVPISNHLYFYWYRQILGQKVEFLVSFYNNEISEKSEIFDDQFSVERPDGSNFTLKIRSTKLEDSAMYFCASLRDRSYNEQFFGPGTRLTVL.